Listed here are 2 T cell receptor beta chains from one sample, sequenced in a study of cytomegalovirus exposure and HLA in healthy donors. The PCR contained 60 Vbeta and 13 Jbeta primers. Libraries were prepared by immunoSEQ multiplex PCR; TCRdb keeps only in-frame clonotypes and omits some of them. The sample consists of about 120,000 clones, 80% of them appearing once. The sample was PBMCs. The receptors were gathered from a man aged 30 to 39 in good health and CMV-seronegative.

There are a few counts of this clone. The chain carries TRBV10-1 and TRBJ2-2, with TRBD1 matching 9 bases. V gave up 7 bases and J gave up 3 bases; unmatched junction bases: 9. The germline gives CDR1 WNHNN, CDR2 SYGVQD (reference sequence). The CDR3 runs to 16 residues. The DNA of the CDR3 is TGCGCCAGCATTACAGAACAGGGGGCGGACACCGGGGAGCTGTTTTTT. Translation gives CASITEQGADTGELFF.

CDR3: CASSPSGGIKTQYF. For the CDR3, the DNA is TGTGCCAGCAGCCCTAGCGGGGGGATAAAGACCCAGTACTTC. The J gene is TRBJ2-5, the V gene TRBV4-2; 11 nucleotides line up with TRBD2. The V gene end was trimmed by 4 bases and the J gene end by 6 bases; junction bases not matched to a gene: 4. Germline CDR1 LGHNA, CDR2 YNFKEQ. This CDR3 has 14 residues.